A single sample is the source of the 13 T cell receptor beta chains below, sequenced in a study of OX40 agonist ivuxolimab in advanced cancers. This table comes from immunoSEQ multiplex PCR, and its TCRdb copy is limited to in-frame clones, with some not included. The sample shows 20,000 or so clones, approximately 86% of them seen only once. Here the sequenced sample was CD4+ or CD8+ T cells sorted from blood, taken in a trial of the OX40 agonist ivuxolimab. All receptors derive from an adult with an advanced solid tumor such as melanoma, head and neck, liver or kidney cancer.

This clone was found once. This chain uses TRBV10-3 with TRBJ2-1, with 7 bases matching TRBD2. The trim removed 8 bases at V and 9 bases at J, leaving 1 base unmatched. CDR1 and CDR2 from the germline V gene are ENHRY and SYGVKD. The CDR3 is 10 amino acids. The CDR3 DNA reads TGTGCCATCGGGGGGGTTGAGCAGTTCTTC. As protein: CAIGGVEQFF.

The V gene is TRBV2, the J gene TRBJ1-4; unclear D gene. V was cut by 1 base and J by 13 bases, with 7 bases left in between. The CDR3 has 11 residues. Germline-derived CDR1 and CDR2 are SNHLY and FYNNEI. The CDR3 coding sequence is TGTGCCAGCAGTGAAGTCGGGATACTGTTTTTT. Its protein is CASSEVGILFF.

By share, this clone ranks as medium-sized. V gene TRBV9 combines with J gene TRBJ2-1; D ambiguous. V lost 0 bases, J lost 0 bases, and 4 bases lay in between. The germline CDR1 and CDR2 sequences are SGDLS and YYNGEE. The CDR3 runs 14 residues. This CDR3 is CASSVAGSYNEQFF. CDR3 coding DNA: TGTGCCAGCAGCGTAGCGGGCTCCTACAATGAGCAGTTCTTC. Variable domain in full (rest from reference TRBV9 and TRBJ2-1): DSGVTQTPKHLITATGQRVTLRCSPRSGDLSVYWYQQSLDQGLQFLIQYYNGEERAKGNILERFSAQQFPDLHSELNLSSLELGDSALYFCASSVAGSYNEQFFGPGTRLTVL.

The V gene is TRBV7-2, the J gene TRBJ2-7; D uncertain. Germline V gene data show CDR1 as SGHTA and CDR2 as FQGNSA. The CDR3 is 14 residues long. Trimming removed 6 bases at V and 4 bases at J, with 16 bases between. The CDR3: CASSYFGFGYEQYF. In DNA form, the CDR3 reads TGTGCCAGCAGTTACTTCGGCTTTGGTTACGAGCAGTACTTC.

Comments on this clone: The junction departs from the called germline gene at one end, perhaps through a read error. The chain has TRBV5-4 and TRBJ1-4; D may be TRBD1 (6 bases). Germline V gene lookup returns CDR1 SGHNT and CDR2 YYREEE (reference sequence). This CDR3 spans 14 amino acids. The CDR3 DNA reads as TGTGCCAGCAGCTTCGGACAGTCTAATGAAAAACTGCTTTTT. Amino acids: CASSFGQSNEKLLF.

The chain is built from TRBV30 and TRBJ1-1; D is unresolved. V was clipped by 1 base and J by 1 base, with 13 bases between them. CDR1 is GTSNPN, CDR2 SVGIG, per germline (reference sequence). CDR3 length: 15 residues. The CDR3 sequence: CAWSGELHKNTEAFF. In nucleotides, the CDR3 is TGTGCCTGGAGTGGGGAATTACACAAGAACACTGAAGCTTTCTTT.

The chain couples TRBV29-1 to TRBJ1-2; D gene unclear. Germline V gene data show CDR1 as SQVTM and CDR2 as ANQGSEA. The CDR3 extends over 11 amino acids. The germline V and J ends were trimmed by 7 bases and 1 base, with 7 bases remaining between them. CDR3 nucleotides: TGCAGCGGAGGTTATAACTATGGCTACACCTTC. It translates to CSGGYNYGYTF.

The rearrangement uses TRBV7-3 and TRBJ2-1, with 9 nucleotides matching TRBD1. Looked up from germline, CDR1 is SGHTA and CDR2 is FQGTGA. There are 15 residues in the CDR3. The V and J ends lost 4 bases and 10 bases, in that order; junction bases with no gene match: 11. The CDR3 bases are TGTGCCAGCAGCTCCCTTCCGGGACAGGGCAACGAGCAGTTCTTC. This gives the protein CASSSLPGQGNEQFF.

The count of this clone is one. The chain employs TRBV13 and TRBJ2-1, with D possibly TRBD1 on 6 matching bases. Between the trimmed V and J ends, which lost 4 bases and 9 bases, there was a span of 13 bases. This CDR3 is 13 amino acids long. Germline CDR1 is PRHDT and CDR2 is FYEKMQ (reference sequence). The CDR3 is CASSYAGVGEQFF. CDR3 coding DNA: TGTGCCAGCAGCTACGCAGGGGTAGGTGAGCAGTTCTTC. The full variable domain, rest sourced from reference TRBV13 and TRBJ2-1, is AAGVIQSPRHLIKEKRETATLKCYPIPRHDTVYWYQQGPGQDPQFLISFYEKMQSDKGSIPDRFSAQQFSDYHSELNMSSLELGDSALYFCASSYAGVGEQFFGPGTRLTVL.

This CDR3 is CASSQNSEGGEQFF. The CDR3 DNA reads as TGTGCCAGCAGCCAAAACTCAGAGGGGGGTGAGCAGTTCTTC. The J gene is TRBJ2-1, the V gene TRBV4-2; either TRBD1 or TRBD2 may fit D (6 bases each). From germline, CDR1 is LGHNA and CDR2 YNFKEQ. CDR3 length equals 14 residues. Trimming removed 2 bases at V and 9 bases at J, with 14 bases between.

The V and J genes are TRBV5-4 and TRBJ2-7; 15 bases align to TRBD2. The CDR3 extends over 19 amino acids. V lost 0 bases, J lost 5 bases, and 12 bases stayed unmatched. Germline lookup yields CDR1 SGHNT and CDR2 YYREEE (reference sequence). The CDR3 loop is CASSLVGAGLAGGPNEQYF. For the CDR3, the DNA is TGTGCCAGCAGCTTGGTGGGGGCTGGACTAGCGGGAGGGCCAAACGAGCAGTACTTC.

The J gene is TRBJ2-5, the V gene TRBV11-2; 11 bases align to TRBD2. The germline CDR1 and CDR2 sequences are SGHAT and FQNNGV. Unmatched junction bases numbered 6, after V lost 5 bases and J lost 1 base. This CDR3 region has 16 residues. The CDR3 DNA reads TGTGCCAGCAGCCCACGGACTAGCGGGCTCCAAGAGACCCAGTACTTC. Translation: CASSPRTSGLQETQYF.

This chain joins TRBV6-6 and TRBJ2-2, with a possible D match to TRBD1 (6 bases). The germline V gene has CDR1 MNHNY and CDR2 SVGAGI (reference sequence). V dropped 6 bases and J dropped 6 bases, with 17 bases sitting between them. This CDR3 is built from 15 residues. CDR3 DNA sequence: TGTGCCAGCAGCCTCAGGGCCAGGGGTCCCGGGGAGCTGTTTTTT. Translating it yields CASSLRARGPGELFF.